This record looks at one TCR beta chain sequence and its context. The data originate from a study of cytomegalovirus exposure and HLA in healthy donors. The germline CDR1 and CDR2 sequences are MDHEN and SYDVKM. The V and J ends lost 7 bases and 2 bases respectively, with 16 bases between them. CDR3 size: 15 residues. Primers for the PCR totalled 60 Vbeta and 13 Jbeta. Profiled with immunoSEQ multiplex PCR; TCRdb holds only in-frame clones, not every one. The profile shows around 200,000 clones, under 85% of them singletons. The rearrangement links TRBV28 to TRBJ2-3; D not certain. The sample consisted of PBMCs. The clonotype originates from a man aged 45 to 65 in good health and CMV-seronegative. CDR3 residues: CASTPLGSDTDTQYF. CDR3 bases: TGTGCCAGCACCCCATTGGGCTCCGACACAGATACGCAGTATTTT.